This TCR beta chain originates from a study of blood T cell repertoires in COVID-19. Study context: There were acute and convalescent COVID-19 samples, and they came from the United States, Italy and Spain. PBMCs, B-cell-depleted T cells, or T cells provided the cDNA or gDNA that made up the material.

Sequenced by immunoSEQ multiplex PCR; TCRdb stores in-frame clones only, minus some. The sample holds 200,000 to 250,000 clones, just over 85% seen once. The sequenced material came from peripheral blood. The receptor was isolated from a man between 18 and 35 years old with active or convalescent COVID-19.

This CDR3 reads CASSQDQGSKPQHF. The CDR3 DNA reads as TGCGCCAGCAGCCAAGACCAGGGGAGCAAGCCCCAGCATTTT. The chain is built from TRBV4-3 and TRBJ1-5; weak D call: TRBD1 (6 bases). V lost 0 bases to trimming and J lost 8 bases, with 11 bases between them. The CDR3 sequence is 14 residues long. The germline gives CDR1 LGHNA, CDR2 YSLEER.